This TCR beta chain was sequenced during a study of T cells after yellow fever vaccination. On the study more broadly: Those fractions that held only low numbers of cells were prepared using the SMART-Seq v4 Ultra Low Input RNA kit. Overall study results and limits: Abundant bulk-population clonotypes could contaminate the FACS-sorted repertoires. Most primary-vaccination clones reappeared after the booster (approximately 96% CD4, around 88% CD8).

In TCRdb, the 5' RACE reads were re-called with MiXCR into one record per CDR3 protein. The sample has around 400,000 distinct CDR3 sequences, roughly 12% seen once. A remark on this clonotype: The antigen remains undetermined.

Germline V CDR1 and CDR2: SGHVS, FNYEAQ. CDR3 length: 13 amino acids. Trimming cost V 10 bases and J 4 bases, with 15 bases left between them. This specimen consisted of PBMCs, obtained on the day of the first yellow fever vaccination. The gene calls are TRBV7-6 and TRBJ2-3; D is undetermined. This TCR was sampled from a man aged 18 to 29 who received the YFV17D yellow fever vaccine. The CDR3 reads CATSLGRPDTQYF. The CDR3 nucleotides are TGTGCCACTTCTCTGGGTCGTCCAGATACGCAGTATTTT.